Following are 28 T cell receptor beta chains from one sample sequenced in a study of T cells in Graves' hyperthyroidism and ophthalmopathy. Researchers amplified the TCR beta CDR3 regions from RNA transcripts. HTBI primers were the set used in a first-round RT-PCR of the TCR CDR3. TCRdb re-called the multiplex PCR reads with MiXCR, one entry per CDR3 protein. This table has about 610,000 distinct CDR3 sequences, approximately 44% appearing once. Sequenced input: peripheral blood or thyroid tissue (not recorded which). All receptors come from a woman aged 18-29 years with Graves' hyperthyroidism.

The rearrangement uses TRBV10-3 and TRBJ1-5; D remains ambiguous. The germline gives CDR1 ENHRY, CDR2 SYGVKD. This CDR3 contains 16 residues. Trimming took off 0 bases at V and 4 bases at J, with 13 bases between the two ends. The CDR3: CAISESVGSGNQPQHF. The CDR3 region has the DNA TGTGCCATCAGTGAGTCGGTGGGGTCGGGGAATCAGCCCCAGCATTTT.

This clonotype was seen at least ten times. The chain is built from TRBV7-9 and TRBJ1-1; D might be TRBD1 (6 bases). Germline V gene sequence: CDR1 SEHNR, CDR2 FQNEAQ (reference sequence). The germline V and J ends were trimmed by 5 bases and 4 bases, with 20 bases remaining between them. CDR3 length equals 16 residues. The CDR3 sequence: CASSGNLFRGGTEAFF. The CDR3 DNA sequence: TGTGCCAGCAGCGGAAATTTGTTCAGGGGAGGCACTGAAGCTTTCTTT.

The table lists this clonotype with many counts. The J gene is TRBJ2-7, the V gene TRBV29-1; the match to TRBD2 covers 8 bases. Germline V gives CDR1 SQVTM, CDR2 ANQGSEA. V trimming: 5 bases; J trimming: 6 bases; junction bases outside the gene matches: 0. The CDR3 length is 10 residues. The CDR3 bases are TGCAGCGTTCTAGCGGGCGAGCAGTACTTC. Protein: CSVLAGEQYF.

Note on this clonotype: A single base separates this from a much larger clone, so it may be a read error. The chain is built from TRBV10-3 and TRBJ1-1, with D unclear. V was pared by 5 bases and J by 1 base, with 8 bases between. The germline gives CDR1 ENHRY, CDR2 SYGVKD. The CDR3 contains 13 residues. CDR3 DNA: TGTGCCATCAGTTACGTACCGAACACTGAAGCTTTCTTT. It specifies CAISYVPNTEAFF.

This clonotype came up many times. The chain combines TRBV7-2 with TRBJ1-2; possibly TRBD1 for D (5 bases). CDR3 length: 15 residues. Trimming cost V 1 base and J 3 bases, with 12 bases left between them. The germline V gene has CDR1 SGHTA and CDR2 FQGNSA. CDR3 coding DNA: TGTGCCAGCAGCTTAGTATCTGGGGGGGACTATGGCTACACCTTC. This gives the protein CASSLVSGGDYGYTF.

V gene TRBV7-3 combines with J gene TRBJ2-2; no clear D. The V gene lost 4 bases and the J gene lost 8 bases, with 8 bases spanning the gap. CDR3 length: 12 residues. Germline lookup yields CDR1 SGHTA and CDR2 FQGTGA. This CDR3 reads CASSSEIGELFF. Here the CDR3 DNA reads TGTGCCAGCAGCTCGGAAATAGGGGAGCTGTTTTTT.

This clonotype was recorded at least ten times. The chain uses TRBV29-1 and TRBJ2-5; D unclear. V dropped 8 bases and J dropped 8 bases, with 6 bases sitting between them. Germline V gene sequence: CDR1 SQVTM, CDR2 ANQGSEA. This CDR3 has 8 amino acids. In DNA form, the CDR3 reads TGCAGCTCTAAAACCCAGTACTTC. Amino acid sequence: CSSKTQYF.

This clonotype was observed at least ten times. This chain connects TRBV6-2 or TRBV6-3 to TRBJ1-1; TRBD1 matches 7 bases. The CDR3 runs 14 residues. Germline CDR1 MNHEY, CDR2 SVGEGT. J was trimmed by 4 bases and V by 3 bases; bases with no gene match: 5. Written as DNA, the CDR3 is TGTGCCAGCAGTTATCCCGCAGGGGGCACTGAAGCTTTCTTT. It translates to CASSYPAGGTEAFF.

This clonotype came up many times. The rearrangement uses TRBV11-3 and TRBJ2-7; D is perhaps TRBD1 or TRBD2 (5 bases each). This CDR3 contains 15 residues. Germline CDR1 is SGHNT and CDR2 is YENEEA. V shed 0 bases and J shed 12 bases, with 21 bases lying between them. In DNA form, the CDR3 reads TGTGCCAGCAGCTTAGATCGGGGCTGGGCGGGCTCGACGTACTTC. It translates to CASSLDRGWAGSTYF.

To note about this clonotype: At one of its ends the junction is not consistent with the germline gene, which may arise from a read error. The chain uses TRBV10-3 and TRBJ2-5; 11 bases align to TRBD1. CDR1 is ENHRY and CDR2 is SYGVKD in the germline V gene. The CDR3 has 17 amino acids. The DNA of the CDR3 is TGCGCCATCAGTGAGGGAAGGACAGGGGGCTACCAAGAGACCCGGTACTTC. Translated, it gives CAISEGRTGGYQETRYF.

This chain links TRBV2 with TRBJ1-1, with unresolved D. Trimming took off 11 bases at V and 5 bases at J, with 15 bases between the two ends. The germline CDR1 and CDR2 sequences are SNHLY and FYNNEI. This CDR3 comprises 12 residues. The CDR3 is CAGIGVGTEAFF. The CDR3 nucleotides are TGTGCCGGCATCGGGGTGGGGACTGAAGCTTTCTTT.

Ten or more counts support this clonotype. The rearrangement links TRBV7-8 to TRBJ1-5; D not certain. Germline values: CDR1 SGHVS, CDR2 FQNEAQ. V lost 1 base, J lost 3 bases, and 4 bases lay in between. The CDR3 runs 13 residues. Here the CDR3 reads CASSLVANQPQHF. The CDR3 bases are TGTGCCAGCAGCTTAGTTGCCAATCAGCCCCAGCATTTT.

The rearrangement uses TRBV7-2 and TRBJ1-6; 7 bases map to TRBD1. Germline V gives CDR1 SGHTA, CDR2 FQGNSA. The trim removed 6 bases at V and 9 bases at J, leaving 5 bases unmatched. The CDR3 is made up of 13 amino acids. CDR3 protein: CASSFDRVSPLHF. The CDR3 coding sequence is TGTGCCAGCAGTTTTGACAGGGTTTCACCCCTCCACTTT.

This clonotype was detected ten times or more. This chain links TRBV24-1 with TRBJ1-2; D unresolved. The ends were cut back, 3 bases at V and 4 bases at J, with 11 bases in the middle. This CDR3 is 14 amino acids long. In germline, CDR1 is KGHDR, CDR2 SFDVKD. The CDR3 is CATSDRTDIYGYTF. For the CDR3, the DNA is TGTGCCACCAGTGATAGAACAGACATCTATGGCTACACCTTC.

This clonotype was seen many times. The V and J genes are TRBV2 and TRBJ1-2, with 9 bases aligning to TRBD1. Trimming cost V 6 bases and J 4 bases; bases outside gene matches: 9. This CDR3 is built from 15 residues. In germline, CDR1 is SNHLY, CDR2 FYNNEI. This chain's CDR3 is CASRPSGQGSYGYTF. CDR3 sequence (DNA): TGTGCCAGCAGACCTTCGGGACAGGGAAGCTATGGCTACACCTTC.

This chain connects TRBV7-9 to TRBJ2-7; D tentatively fits TRBD1 or TRBD2 (5 bases each). The germline V gene encodes CDR1 SEHNR and CDR2 FQNEAQ (reference sequence). The V end was cut by 5 bases, the J end by 10 bases, with 21 bases between. The CDR3 extends over 14 amino acids. Here the CDR3 DNA reads TGTGCCAGCAGCCCTTCGGCCGGGACGACCGATCAGTACTTC. It is translated as CASSPSAGTTDQYF.

The chain is built from TRBV6-6 and TRBJ2-6; D ambiguous. Germline V gene sequence: CDR1 MNHNY, CDR2 SVGAGI (reference sequence). CDR3 length: 15 residues. V was trimmed by 2 bases and J by 4 bases, leaving 9 bases between them. CDR3 DNA sequence: TGTGCCAGCAGTTACGCGACCCCAGGGGCCAACGTCCTGACTTTC. It encodes CASSYATPGANVLTF.

This chain links TRBV9 with TRBJ1-2; D is unclear. This CDR3 is 14 amino acids long. Germline V gene lookup returns CDR1 SGDLS and CDR2 YYNGEE. V gave up 1 base and J gave up 4 bases, with 11 bases separating them. CDR3: CASSVTGTSYGYTF. CDR3 nucleotide sequence: TGTGCCAGCAGCGTAACGGGAACGAGCTATGGCTACACCTTC.

This clonotype appeared many times. The chain is built from TRBV7-8 and TRBJ2-7; possible D gene TRBD1, 5 bases. V lost 2 bases and J 0 bases, leaving 11 bases between the germline ends. CDR3 size: 15 residues. CDR1 is SGHVS and CDR2 is FQNEAQ in the germline V gene. The chain's CDR3 is CASSLRQTLSYEQYF. The CDR3 region has the DNA TGTGCCAGCAGCTTAAGACAGACTCTCTCCTACGAGCAGTACTTC.

The rearrangement links TRBV7-9 to TRBJ1-5; perhaps TRBD1 as D (5 bases). V lost 2 bases, J lost 5 bases, and 10 bases lay in between. Germline V gives CDR1 SEHNR, CDR2 FQNEAQ (reference sequence). The CDR3 length is 14 residues. The CDR3 region is CASSLKTGDQPQHF. In DNA, the CDR3 is TGTGCCAGCAGCTTAAAGACGGGGGATCAGCCCCAGCATTTT.

The sample holds many counts of this clonotype. The V call is TRBV24-1, the J call TRBJ2-5; D gene uncertain. The CDR3 totals 14 residues. The V and J ends lost 1 base and 4 bases respectively, with 9 bases between them. Germline CDR1 is KGHDR and CDR2 is SFDVKD. The CDR3 DNA follows: TGTGCCACCAGTGATTTTTGGTCTTCAGAGACCCAGTACTTC. Its translation is CATSDFWSSETQYF.

This clonotype was recorded many times. The genes are TRBV2 and TRBJ1-2; no firm D call. The CDR3 has 12 amino acids. Trimming took 1 base from V and 8 from J, leaving 8 bases between them. Germline V gives CDR1 SNHLY, CDR2 FYNNEI. CDR3 residues: CASSEEGQGYTF. The CDR3 nucleotides are TGTGCCAGCAGTGAAGAGGGTCAGGGCTACACCTTC.

The chain uses TRBV11-2 and TRBJ2-2; D is possibly TRBD2 (6 bases). This CDR3 comprises 16 residues. From germline, CDR1 is SGHAT and CDR2 FQNNGV. V gave up 3 bases and J gave up 3 bases, with 14 bases separating them. CDR3 sequence reads: CASSLLAGMDTGELFF. Here the CDR3 DNA reads TGTGCCAGCAGCTTGTTGGCGGGAATGGACACCGGGGAGCTGTTTTTT.

This clonotype has more than one count but fewer than ten. This may be a read error, as it is one base from a much larger clone. This sequence joins TRBV6-4 and TRBJ2-1; 7 bases match TRBD2. The V gene's germline CDR1 is MRHNA and CDR2 SNTAGT. The ends lost 3 bases at V and 1 base at J; junction bases unmatched: 3. The CDR3 sequence is 15 residues long. Here the CDR3 DNA reads TGTGCCAGCAGTGAAGGTAGCGGGTCCTACAATGAGCAGTTCTTC. Protein sequence: CASSEGSGSYNEQFF.

The genes are TRBV9 and TRBJ1-6; 7 bases fit TRBD1. V shed 5 bases, J shed 2 bases, and the junction held 7 bases outside the gene matches. This CDR3 region has 16 residues. Germline CDR1 reads SGDLS; CDR2 reads YYNGEE. The CDR3 DNA sequence: TGTGCCAGCAGTGCCCTCGGGACAGCCTATAATTCACCCCTCCACTTT. This encodes CASSALGTAYNSPLHF.

This clonotype was recorded only once. V gene TRBV20-1 combines with J gene TRBJ2-2, with D perhaps TRBD2 (6 bases). The V end was cut by 3 bases, the J end by 8 bases, with 13 bases between. The CDR3 is made up of 13 amino acids. CDR1 and CDR2 from the germline V gene are DFQATT and SNEGSKA (reference sequence). CDR3 residues: CSASGRRRGELFF. CDR3 DNA sequence: TGCAGTGCTAGCGGGAGAAGGCGGGGGGAGCTGTTTTTT.

The chain is built from TRBV12-3 or TRBV12-4 and TRBJ2-7; tentative D call: TRBD1 (6 bases). The CDR3 spans 15 residues. With 2 bases removed from V and 3 bases from J, the gap between germline ends came to 14 bases. The CDR3 sequence: CASSLRQAGRYEQYF. The DNA of the CDR3 is TGTGCCAGCAGTTTAAGACAGGCTGGGCGCTACGAGCAGTACTTC.

This clonotype was observed a handful of times. This chain connects TRBV6-1 to TRBJ2-7; 12 nucleotides match TRBD2. The end of the DNA fits TRBJ2-1 better, so the J call may be wrong. Germline CDR1 MNHNS, CDR2 SASEGT. This CDR3 has 15 amino acids. CDR3 nucleotide sequence: TGTGCCAGCACCCTAGGACTAGCGGGATTCAATGAGCAGTTCTTC. This codes for CASTLGLAGFNEQFF.